This T cell receptor beta chain was sequenced during a study of beta chain features in type 1 diabetes. Every bit of the isolated RNA underwent reverse transcription, so sequencing read expressed TCRB transcripts. Assay used: immunoSEQ multiplex PCR; TCRdb lists only in-frame clones, some missing. The repertoire holds hundreds of thousands of clones, with roughly 17% as singletons. Study-level findings and limits: Equally in patients and controls, shorter templates might have been favored by PCR.

The length of the CDR3 is 15 residues. The V and J ends lost 5 bases and 2 bases, in that order; junction bases with no gene match: 5. Germline-derived CDR1 and CDR2 are SGHRS and YFSETQ. This clone was observed a handful of times. What it recognizes is unknown. This sequence was found in a woman aged 18-29 years in good health. Sequences were obtained from naive CD4+ T cells from blood. The chain uses TRBV5-1 and TRBJ2-1, with TRBD2 matching over 9 bases. In DNA form, the CDR3 reads TGCGCCAGCAGACGGACTAGCGACACCTACAATGAGCAGTTCTTC. As protein: CASRRTSDTYNEQFF.